This TCR beta chain was recorded in a study of cytomegalovirus exposure and HLA in healthy donors. Study-level information: Drawn from HLA-typed donors, some 80 million unique TCRs were held in an early data release.

Study outcomes and limitations: Specificity of three CMV-associated chains for CMV antigens was verified in vitro. Presence/absence analyses rested on an assumption that sequencing depth was roughly uniform across donors.

This CDR3 is 13 amino acids long. Germline loops: CDR1 KGHSH, CDR2 LQKENI. V was shortened by 2 bases and J by 5 bases, with 9 bases between the two germline ends. Note on this clone: Its antigen is still unknown.

The PCR had 60 Vbeta and 13 Jbeta primers. Authors' processing steps: An analysis that came later counted tens of millions of unique TCR beta chains, approximately 10 million shared. Assay: immunoSEQ multiplex PCR; the TCRdb copy retains only in-frame clones and omits some. Clonal size and the V and J genes are those of that table, whereas D and trimming came from the DNA. The sample carries approximately 210,000 clones, around 73% recorded once. Input material: PBMCs. V gene TRBV18 combines with J gene TRBJ1-1; D is ambiguous. The receptor comes from a woman aged 30 to 39 in good health and CMV-seropositive. The chain's CDR3 is CASSPISGTEAFF. CDR3 nucleotides: TGTGCCAGCTCACCAATCTCGGGGACTGAAGCTTTCTTT.